The T cell receptor (beta chain) under discussion was sequenced for a study of blood T cell repertoires in COVID-19. Study details: Spain, Italy and the United States supplied samples that represented acute and convalescent COVID-19. Sample material is recorded as cDNA or gDNA derived from T cells, B-cell-depleted T cells, or PBMCs.

Source study methods: Estimation of nucleated cell counts relied on the amplification of reference gene primers. Profiled with immunoSEQ multiplex PCR; TCRdb holds only in-frame clones, not every one. The V and J calls and clone size are taken from that table; D and trimming were inferred from the DNA. The sample includes some 250,000 clones, nearly 90% of them seen just once. This clone was picked up one time. From germline, CDR1 is ENHRY and CDR2 SYGVKD. V lost 3 bases to trimming and J lost 8 bases, with 13 bases between them. The CDR3 covers 13 residues. The clonotype comes from a woman in her twenties or thirties with acute or convalescent COVID-19. What was sequenced was peripheral blood. J is TRBJ1-2 and V is TRBV10-3; perhaps TRBD1 as D (6 bases). As DNA, the CDR3 is TGTGCCATCAGTGACGTACAGGGTCGGGGCTACACCTTC. Translated, it gives CAISDVQGRGYTF.